This passage covers 20 T cell receptor beta chains from one sample sequenced in a study of CD8+ T cells in alopecia areata (dated by TCRdb to 2016 to 2019). This specimen's time point label, per the study, means: roughly 26 weeks on oral tofacitinib. The sample's treatment or condition label, decoded: oral pan-JAK inhibitor, 5-10 mg twice daily. The library was made by the immunoSEQ multiplex PCR assay. RNA was extracted from all samples and reverse transcribed into cDNA as template for TCR sequencing. Sourced from immuneACCESS, this table was stored by TCRdb with only in-frame sequences that have V and J called. A share of the clones is absent; for the studies checked, an unresolved V gene accounts for under half, and the remainder has no known explanation. This sample has around 99,000 clones in its table, and 84% of those were observed once. Together, the top ten hold 20% to 25% of the sample.

The source was CD8+ T cells sorted from blood, collected at week 24, from a patient treated with tofacitinib. The receptors originated from a human donor with alopecia areata.

The genes are TRBV27 and TRBJ2-1; no definite D call. CDR3 length: 16 amino acids. The V gene lost 5 bases and the J gene lost 7 bases, with 21 bases spanning the gap. Germline V gene data show CDR1 as MNHEY and CDR2 as SMNVEV (reference sequence). DNA for the CDR3: TGTGCCAGCAGTCCAAACCCGGGTCCTGTAGTTAATGAGCAGTTCTTC. Protein sequence: CASSPNPGPVVNEQFF.

This chain uses TRBV7-9 with TRBJ1-1; the match to TRBD1 covers 9 bases. The V and J ends lost 5 bases and 4 bases, in that order; junction bases with no gene match: 8. Germline CDR1 and CDR2: SEHNR and FQNEAQ (reference sequence). CDR3 size: 15 residues. The CDR3 here is CASSPPGTGSTEAFF. The CDR3 bases are TGTGCCAGCAGCCCTCCCGGGACAGGGTCCACTGAAGCTTTCTTT.

The rearrangement uses TRBV5-4 and TRBJ1-2, with D possibly being TRBD1 (6 bases). There are 14 residues in the CDR3. Germline V gives CDR1 SGHNT, CDR2 YYREEE (reference sequence). V lost 2 bases to trimming and J lost 3 bases, with 11 bases between them. CDR3 amino acids: CASSFKGGDYGYTF. DNA of the CDR3: TGTGCCAGCAGCTTCAAAGGGGGAGACTATGGCTACACCTTC.

The rearrangement joins TRBV9 to TRBJ2-2, with D possibly being TRBD1 (6 bases). CDR1 and CDR2 from the germline V gene are SGDLS and YYNGEE. This CDR3 is 15 amino acids long. V shed 2 bases and J shed 3 bases, with 11 bases lying between them. CDR3: CASSVNRADTGELFF. In nucleotides, the CDR3 is TGTGCCAGCAGCGTTAACAGGGCTGACACCGGGGAGCTGTTTTTT.

V and J are TRBV4-2 and TRBJ2-1, with D perhaps TRBD1 (8 bases). This CDR3 has 18 amino acids. V was cut by 3 bases and J by 4 bases, with 22 bases left in between. Germline V CDR1 and CDR2: LGHNA, YNFKEQ. In DNA, the CDR3 is TGTGCCAGCAGCCAGCCTTACGGGGGGACAGGACCTTACAATGAGCAGTTCTTC. This encodes CASSQPYGGTGPYNEQFF.

The chain links TRBV7-6 to TRBJ2-7; 10 bases are a match to TRBD1. V gave up 6 bases and J gave up 3 bases; unmatched junction bases: 11. The CDR3 contains 16 residues. Germline loops: CDR1 SGHVS, CDR2 FNYEAQ. In DNA, the CDR3 is TGTGCCAGCAGTCCACAGTCGGGACAGGGGATCTACGAGCAGTACTTC. Residues: CASSPQSGQGIYEQYF.

This chain joins TRBV27 and TRBJ2-1; D possibly uses TRBD1 or TRBD2 (5 bases each). The germline V and J ends were trimmed by 5 bases and 9 bases, with 11 bases remaining between them. The CDR3 is made up of 12 amino acids. Looked up from germline, CDR1 is MNHEY and CDR2 is SMNVEV (reference sequence). CDR3 coding DNA: TGTGCCAGCAGTCTCCCAGGGAGTGAGCAGTTCTTC. This sequence encodes CASSLPGSEQFF.

The V and J genes are TRBV4-3 and TRBJ2-7; D not resolved. V lost 0 bases, J lost 3 bases, and 9 bases lay in between. From germline, CDR1 is LGHNA and CDR2 YSLEER. CDR3 size: 14 residues. The chain's CDR3 is CASSQDFGDYEQYF. As DNA, the CDR3 is TGCGCCAGCAGCCAAGATTTTGGGGACTACGAGCAGTACTTC.

The chain joins TRBV6-5 to TRBJ2-7; D is unclear. Trimming took 5 bases from V and 5 from J, leaving 19 bases between them. This CDR3 contains 15 residues. Germline V gives CDR1 MNHEY, CDR2 SVGAGI. The chain's CDR3 is CASSQNGRPFNEQYF. CDR3 coding DNA: TGTGCCAGCAGTCAAAACGGACGCCCATTCAACGAGCAGTACTTC.

The chain employs TRBV6-6 and TRBJ2-5; 9 positions match TRBD2. This CDR3 has 16 residues. Germline V lookup: CDR1 MNHNY, CDR2 SVGAGI (reference sequence). The J segment lost 0 bases and the V segment lost 3 bases, leaving 5 bases of the junction unmatched. In DNA, the CDR3 is TGTGCCAGCAGTTATCCGCGGGGGGGCGACCAAGAGACCCAGTACTTC. It codes for CASSYPRGGDQETQYF.

CDR3 bases: TGCAGCGGCTCGGAAGCCTACGAGCAGTACTTC. Translation gives CSGSEAYEQYF. The rearrangement joins TRBV29-1 to TRBJ2-7; no clear D gene. Between the trimmed V and J ends, which lost 7 bases and 2 bases, there was a span of 9 bases. CDR3 length: 11 residues. Germline-derived CDR1 and CDR2 are SQVTM and ANQGSEA.

The rearrangement links TRBV6-1 to TRBJ1-2, with 10 bases fitting TRBD1. Germline assignment: CDR1 MNHNS and CDR2 SASEGT. Germline trimming cut 6 bases from V and 8 bases from J; bases unmatched to any gene: 6. The CDR3 spans 13 residues. The CDR3 here is CASREGTGVGYTF. In DNA, the CDR3 is TGTGCCAGCAGAGAGGGGACAGGGGTAGGCTACACCTTC.

The chain joins TRBV6-5 to TRBJ2-6; no clear D gene. This CDR3 contains 15 residues. V lost 6 bases to trimming and J lost 3 bases, with 12 bases between them. The germline CDR1 and CDR2 sequences are MNHEY and SVGAGI. In nucleotides, the CDR3 is TGTGCCAGCAGCCTCCTCGCTGGTGGGGCCAACGTCCTGACTTTC. This sequence encodes CASSLLAGGANVLTF.

CDR3 residues: CASSPIGAIQETQYF. The DNA for the CDR3 is TGCGCCAGCAGCCCCATTGGGGCGATCCAAGAGACCCAGTACTTC. The rearrangement uses TRBV4-1 and TRBJ2-5; D is possibly TRBD1 (5 bases). V gave up 4 bases and J gave up 1 base, with 13 bases separating them. Germline V gene lookup returns CDR1 MGHRA and CDR2 YSYEKL. CDR3 length: 15 residues.

This chain uses TRBV6-5 with TRBJ1-1; 7 bases map to TRBD1. The junction had 14 bases not matched to a gene; V was cut back by 10 bases and J by 6 bases. Germline V gene lookup returns CDR1 MNHEY and CDR2 SVGAGI. The CDR3 covers 14 residues. The DNA of the CDR3 is TGTGCCACCGGCTCCGCGGCAGGGGGGGCTGAAGCTTTCTTT. Translating it yields CATGSAAGGAEAFF.

This clone was detected a few times. This chain connects TRBV7-2 to TRBJ2-5; a weak D match, TRBD2 (6 bases). The CDR3 covers 14 residues. Trimming shortened V by 3 bases and J by 1 base, and 9 bases separated the two germline ends. The V gene's germline CDR1 is SGHTA and CDR2 FQGNSA. DNA for the CDR3: TGTGCCAGCAGCTTCTCGGGACTCCAAGAGACCCAGTACTTC. Translation: CASSFSGLQETQYF.

V is TRBV7-8 and J is TRBJ1-2; no clear D gene. Germline V lookup: CDR1 SGHVS, CDR2 FQNEAQ. Trimming shortened V by 2 bases and J by 4 bases, and 8 bases separated the two germline ends. The CDR3 is made up of 13 amino acids. The CDR3 sequence: CASSLYRVYGYTF. The DNA for the CDR3 is TGTGCCAGCAGCTTATATCGGGTCTATGGCTACACCTTC.

The chain carries TRBV7-9 and TRBJ2-1, with 7 bases identical to TRBD2. The V segment lost 2 bases and the J segment 8 bases; nucleotides outside the gene matches: 9. From germline, CDR1 is SEHNR and CDR2 FQNEAQ (reference sequence). The CDR3 has 15 amino acids. The CDR3 nucleotides are TGTGCCAGCAGCTTACCGACGGGGGGATTCGATGAGCAGTTCTTC. Encoded protein: CASSLPTGGFDEQFF.

This clone is a singleton in its sample. J is TRBJ2-2 and V is TRBV14; no definite D call. Germline CDR1 is SGHDN and CDR2 is FVKESK. Between the trimmed V and J ends, which lost 2 bases and 5 bases, there was a span of 6 bases. The CDR3 sequence is 13 residues long. This CDR3 is CASSQWTTGELFF. The CDR3 DNA sequence: TGTGCCAGCAGCCAATGGACGACCGGGGAGCTGTTTTTT.

The chain couples TRBV7-8 to TRBJ2-5, with TRBD2 matching 12 bases. Germline loops: CDR1 SGHVS, CDR2 FQNEAQ. This CDR3 is built from 15 residues. J gave up 0 bases and V 5 bases, and 1 base lay outside the gene matches. The chain's CDR3 is CASSRTSGDQETQYF. As DNA, the CDR3 is TGTGCCAGCAGCAGGACTAGCGGGGACCAAGAGACCCAGTACTTC.